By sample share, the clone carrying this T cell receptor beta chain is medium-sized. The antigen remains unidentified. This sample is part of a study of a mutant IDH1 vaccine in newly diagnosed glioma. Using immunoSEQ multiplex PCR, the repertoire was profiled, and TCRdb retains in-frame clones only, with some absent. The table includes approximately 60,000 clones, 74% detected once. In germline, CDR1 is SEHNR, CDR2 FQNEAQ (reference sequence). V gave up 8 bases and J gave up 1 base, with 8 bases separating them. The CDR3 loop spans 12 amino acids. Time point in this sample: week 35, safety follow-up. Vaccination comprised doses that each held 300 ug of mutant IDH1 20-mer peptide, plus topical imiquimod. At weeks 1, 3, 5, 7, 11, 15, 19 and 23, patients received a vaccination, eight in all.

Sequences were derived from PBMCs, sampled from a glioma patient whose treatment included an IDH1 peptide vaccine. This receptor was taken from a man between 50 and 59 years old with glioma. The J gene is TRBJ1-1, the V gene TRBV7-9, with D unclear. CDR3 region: CASSWGNTEAFF. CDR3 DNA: TGTGCCAGCTCTTGGGGGAACACTGAAGCTTTCTTT. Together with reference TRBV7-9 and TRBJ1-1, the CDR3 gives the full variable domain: DTGVSQNPRHKITKRGQNVTFRCDPISEHNRLYWYRQTLGQGPEFLTYFQNEAQLEKSRLLSDRFSAERPKGSFSTLEIQRTEQGDSAMYLCASSWGNTEAFFGQGTRLTVV.